One sample yielded the 27 T cell receptor beta chains listed below, sequenced in a study of early T cells in non-severe SARS-CoV-2 infection. TCRdb processed the 5' RACE reads anew with MiXCR; each CDR3 protein has one entry. The sample shows about 90,000 distinct CDR3 sequences, roughly 12% of them seen only once. Source: whole blood, taken at baseline. Receptors originate from an adult who was a healthcare worker with PCR-confirmed SARS-CoV-2 infection or an uninfected control (not recorded which).

This clonotype was counted ten times or more. The chain has TRBV6-4 and TRBJ2-1, with 10 bases matching TRBD2. Looked up from germline, CDR1 is MRHNA and CDR2 is SNTAGT. This CDR3 contains 14 residues. Unmatched junction bases numbered 8, after V lost 6 bases and J lost 9 bases. The CDR3 DNA reads as TGTGCCAGCAGAATGAGCGGGAGGGAAAGTGAGCAGTTCTTC. Protein: CASRMSGRESEQFF.

This clonotype has a handful of counts. The chain recombines TRBV20-1 with TRBJ2-7; D gene uncertain. The CDR3 is made up of 13 amino acids. The V gene lost 0 bases and the J gene lost 0 bases, with 6 bases spanning the gap. Germline assignment: CDR1 DFQATT and CDR2 SNEGSKA (reference sequence). The CDR3 loop reads CSARDPSSYEQYF. The CDR3 DNA reads TGCAGTGCTAGAGATCCAAGCTCCTACGAGCAGTACTTC.

This clonotype appeared many times. This sequence joins TRBV18 and TRBJ1-1; D call uncertain. The length of the CDR3 is 15 residues. Germline V gives CDR1 KGHSH, CDR2 LQKENI. Between the trimmed V and J ends, which lost 2 bases and 1 base, there was a span of 11 bases. CDR3 bases: TGTGCCAGCTCACCAGAGGAATTGGGGAACACTGAAGCTTTCTTT. Translating gives CASSPEELGNTEAFF. Full variable domain (rest looked up from reference TRBV18 and TRBJ1-1): NAGVMQNPRHLVRRRGQEARLRCSPMKGHSHVYWYRQLPEEGLKFMVYLQKENIIDESGMPKERFSAEFPKEGPSILRIQQVVRGDSAAYFCASSPEELGNTEAFFGQGTRLTVV.

This clonotype was observed at least ten times. This CDR3 is CASSFGIAYSYEQYF. The CDR3 DNA reads TGTGCCAGCAGTTTCGGTATTGCTTACTCCTACGAGCAGTACTTC. V is TRBV28 and J is TRBJ2-7; D unresolved. The germline V and J ends were trimmed by 3 bases and 0 bases, with 12 bases remaining between them. The CDR3 runs 15 residues. Germline loops: CDR1 MDHEN, CDR2 SYDVKM.

The genes are TRBV11-2 and TRBJ2-7; D perhaps matches TRBD2 (5 bases). Germline V gene data show CDR1 as SGHAT and CDR2 as FQNNGV. The length of the CDR3 is 12 residues. Trimming took 1 base from V and 7 from J, leaving 8 bases between them. The chain's CDR3 is CASSLVRTEQYF. DNA for the CDR3: TGTGCCAGCAGCTTAGTCCGGACTGAGCAGTACTTC.

This clonotype was counted only a few times. The V gene is TRBV21-1, the J gene TRBJ1-2. TRBV21-1 is a documented pseudogene. There are 14 residues in the CDR3. CDR3: CASRIVREGYGYTF. In DNA form, the CDR3 reads TGTGCCAGCAGAATCGTACGTGAGGGCTATGGCTACACCTTC.

There are a few counts of this clonotype. The chain has TRBV12-3 or TRBV12-4 and TRBJ2-1; no reliable D call. V was shortened by 4 bases and J by 4 bases, with 14 bases between the two germline ends. The CDR3 loop spans 15 amino acids. The CDR3 reads CASSSYRIYYNEQFF. The CDR3 DNA sequence: TGTGCCAGCAGTTCTTACAGAATATATTACAATGAGCAGTTCTTC.

The gene calls are TRBV6-1 and TRBJ2-3, with 7 nucleotides matching TRBD1. The junction had 3 bases not matched to a gene; V was cut back by 4 bases and J by 2 bases. CDR3 size: 14 residues. The germline gives CDR1 MNHNS, CDR2 SASEGT. CDR3 region: CASSAGQDTDTQYF. The DNA for the CDR3 is TGTGCCAGCAGTGCCGGACAGGACACAGATACGCAGTATTTT.

The table lists this clonotype with a few counts. This chain links TRBV2 with TRBJ2-5; no clear D gene. Trimming shortened V by 1 base and J by 0 bases, and 3 bases separated the two germline ends. The CDR3 totals 13 residues. Germline lookup yields CDR1 SNHLY and CDR2 FYNNEI. The CDR3 loop reads CASSEVYQETQYF. In nucleotides, the CDR3 is TGTGCCAGCAGTGAAGTCTACCAAGAGACCCAGTACTTC.

The sample holds a few counts of this clonotype. The gene calls are TRBV3-1 and TRBJ2-7, with TRBD2 as a possible D gene (5 bases). V lost 9 bases, J lost 1 base, and 7 bases lay in between. This CDR3 is 11 amino acids long. Germline loops: CDR1 LGHDT, CDR2 YNNKEL (reference sequence). The CDR3, as DNA: TGTGCCAGTGAGGGTTCCTACGAGCAGTACTTC. It yields the protein CASEGSYEQYF.

The CDR3 spells CASRRSGTAYEQYF. DNA of the CDR3: TGCGCCAGCAGACGTTCTGGGACAGCCTACGAGCAGTACTTC. The chain carries TRBV10-2 and TRBJ2-7, with 7 bases identical to TRBD1. The CDR3 is 14 residues long. The germline gives CDR1 WSHSY, CDR2 SAAADI. Losses at the gene ends were 6 bases for V and 2 bases for J; bases not matched to a gene: 7.

This clonotype turned up a few times. This chain uses TRBV11-2 with TRBJ2-7; D gene uncertain. Trimming stripped 3 bases from V and 5 bases from J, with 11 bases between. CDR1 and CDR2 (germline): SGHAT, FQNNGV. This CDR3 has 13 residues. Here the CDR3 reads CASSLALVNEQYF. Written as DNA, the CDR3 is TGTGCCAGCAGCTTGGCTCTGGTTAACGAGCAGTACTTC.

The sample holds many counts of this clonotype. The V call is TRBV20-1, the J call TRBJ2-7, with a weak D call TRBD1 (6 bases). This CDR3 region has 13 residues. The V and J ends lost 2 bases and 5 bases respectively, with 13 bases between them. The germline V gene encodes CDR1 DFQATT and CDR2 SNEGSKA (reference sequence). As DNA, the CDR3 is TGCAGTGCTAGAACCGCAGGGGTCCACGAGCAGTACTTC. Its translation: CSARTAGVHEQYF.

The chain carries TRBV11-2 and TRBJ2-3, with D maybe TRBD1 (5 bases). Germline V gene sequence: CDR1 SGHAT, CDR2 FQNNGV. This CDR3 contains 16 residues. V lost 5 bases to trimming and J lost 2 bases, with 17 bases between them. CDR3 DNA: TGTGCCAGCAGCCCAGCCCAGGCCAGGGTCACAGATACGCAGTATTTT. This encodes CASSPAQARVTDTQYF. Full variable domain (rest looked up from reference TRBV11-2 and TRBJ2-3): EAGVAQSPRYKIIEKRQSVAFWCNPISGHATLYWYQQILGQGPKLLIQFQNNGVVDDSQLPKDRFSAERLKGVDSTLKIQPAKLEDSAVYLCASSPAQARVTDTQYFGPGTRLTVL.

This clonotype has just a few counts. CDR3 residues: CASSDIDEQFF. The CDR3 nucleotides are TGTGCCAGCAGTGATATCGATGAGCAGTTCTTC. This chain uses TRBV25-1 with TRBJ2-1; the D is unclear. Between the trimmed V and J ends, which lost 3 bases and 8 bases, there was a span of 5 bases. CDR1 is MGHDK, CDR2 SYGVNS, per germline. The CDR3 has 11 residues.

The genes are TRBV13 and TRBJ2-3; no reliable D call. Germline V lookup: CDR1 PRHDT, CDR2 FYEKMQ (reference sequence). The CDR3 is 12 residues long. V was trimmed by 2 bases and J by 4 bases, leaving 4 bases between them. The CDR3 here is CASSLSADTQYF. The CDR3 DNA reads TGTGCCAGCAGCTTAAGCGCAGATACGCAGTATTTT.

This clonotype has more than one count but fewer than ten. V is TRBV28 and J is TRBJ2-7, with D possibly being TRBD1 (5 bases). The CDR3 sequence is 14 residues long. Per the germline V gene, CDR1 is MDHEN and CDR2 is SYDVKM. With 8 bases removed from V and 2 bases from J, the gap between germline ends came to 16 bases. The CDR3 nucleotides are TGTGCCAGCGCCCAGGCAGGGAATACCTACGAGCAGTACTTC. Its protein product is CASAQAGNTYEQYF. Based on the CDR3 plus reference TRBV28 and TRBJ2-7, the full variable domain is DVKVTQSSRYLVKRTGEKVFLECVQDMDHENMFWYRQDPGLGLRLIYFSYDVKMKEKGDIPEGYSVSREKKERFSLILESASTNQTSMYLCASAQAGNTYEQYFGPGTRLTVT.

The gene calls are TRBV10-2 and TRBJ1-3; 7 bases fit TRBD1. The CDR3 sequence is 15 residues long. From germline, CDR1 is WSHSY and CDR2 SAAADI. V trimming: 5 bases; J trimming: 3 bases; junction bases outside the gene matches: 7. The CDR3 nucleotides read TGCGCCAGCAGTAACACAGGGGAAGGTGGAAACACCATATATTTT. Translating it yields CASSNTGEGGNTIYF.

The chain joins TRBV12-3 or TRBV12-4 to TRBJ1-6; 7 positions match TRBD1. The CDR3 is made up of 15 amino acids. The V and J ends lost 5 bases and 6 bases, in that order; junction bases with no gene match: 7. The CDR3 sequence: CASSTQTGFNSPLHF. The CDR3 DNA sequence: TGTGCCAGCAGTACCCAGACAGGGTTTAATTCACCCCTCCACTTT.

This clonotype was seen once. This chain connects TRBV12-3 or TRBV12-4 to TRBJ1-5, with D unclear. V lost 5 bases and J 4 bases, leaving 12 bases between the germline ends. This CDR3 spans 14 amino acids. CDR3 sequence (DNA): TGTGCCAGCAGTCGCCTTCGCGGGAATCAGCCCCAGCATTTT. It translates to CASSRLRGNQPQHF.

This clonotype was observed a few times. The CDR3 sequence is CASSGGLAGSSEQFF. In DNA, the CDR3 is TGTGCCAGTAGTGGGGGACTAGCGGGATCTTCTGAGCAGTTCTTC. The chain is built from TRBV19 and TRBJ2-1; 13 nucleotides match TRBD2. Germline assignment: CDR1 LNHDA and CDR2 SQIVND (reference sequence). Losses at the gene ends were 5 bases for V and 9 bases for J; bases not matched to a gene: 7. CDR3 length: 15 amino acids.

The gene calls are TRBV24-1 and TRBJ2-7; D is ambiguous. CDR3 size: 13 residues. Germline lookup yields CDR1 KGHDR and CDR2 SFDVKD. V dropped 1 base and J dropped 6 bases, with 9 bases sitting between them. The CDR3 DNA is TGTGCCACCAGTGATTTATCCAGATCCGAGCAGTACTTC. As protein: CATSDLSRSEQYF.

The V call is TRBV29-1, the J call TRBJ2-7; no definite D call. Germline V lookup: CDR1 SQVTM, CDR2 ANQGSEA. V was clipped by 8 bases and J by 0 bases, with 11 bases between them. The CDR3 sequence is 12 residues long. The CDR3 spells CSTLGASYEQYF. The CDR3 nucleotides read TGCAGCACTCTGGGCGCCTCCTACGAGCAGTACTTC.

Ten or more counts support this clonotype. The genes are TRBV6-5 and TRBJ1-3; perhaps TRBD1 as D (5 bases). Trimming took off 2 bases at V and 2 bases at J, with 13 bases between the two ends. Germline values: CDR1 MNHEY, CDR2 SVGAGI. This CDR3 comprises 16 residues. As DNA, the CDR3 is TGTGCCAGCAGTTACCAGGGAAGTTCGGCTGGAAACACCATATATTTT. Protein sequence: CASSYQGSSAGNTIYF.

The chain joins TRBV5-1 to TRBJ1-1; TRBD1 matches at 7 bases. J lost 4 bases, V lost 4 bases, and 7 bases had no gene match. Germline CDR1 SGHRS, CDR2 YFSETQ. The CDR3 totals 14 residues. CDR3 nucleotides: TGCGCCAGCAGCCAACAGGGGTCGGGCACTGAAGCTTTCTTT. Its protein product is CASSQQGSGTEAFF.

The V call is TRBV24-1, the J call TRBJ2-3; 7 nucleotides match TRBD1. The CDR3 totals 14 residues. The trim removed 9 bases at V and 0 bases at J, leaving 5 bases unmatched. Germline assignment: CDR1 KGHDR and CDR2 SFDVKD. The CDR3 coding sequence is TGTGCCACCGGTCCGGGACAGAGCACAGATACGCAGTATTTT. Translation: CATGPGQSTDTQYF.

Here the CDR3 DNA reads TGTGCCAGAGGAGGACAGGGAAACACCGGGGAGCTGTTTTTT. Translated, it gives CARGGQGNTGELFF. V is TRBV7-2 and J is TRBJ2-2; 8 positions match TRBD1. The CDR3 totals 14 residues. Germline assignment: CDR1 SGHTA and CDR2 FQGNSA. V was clipped by 9 bases and J by 2 bases; unmatched bases: 5. The full variable domain, completed using reference TRBV7-2 and TRBJ2-2, is GAGVSQSPSNKVTEKGKDVELRCDPISGHTALYWYRQSLGQGLEFLIYFQGNSAPDKSGLPSDRFSAERTGGSVSTLTIQRTQQEDSAVYLCARGGQGNTGELFFGEGSRLTVL.